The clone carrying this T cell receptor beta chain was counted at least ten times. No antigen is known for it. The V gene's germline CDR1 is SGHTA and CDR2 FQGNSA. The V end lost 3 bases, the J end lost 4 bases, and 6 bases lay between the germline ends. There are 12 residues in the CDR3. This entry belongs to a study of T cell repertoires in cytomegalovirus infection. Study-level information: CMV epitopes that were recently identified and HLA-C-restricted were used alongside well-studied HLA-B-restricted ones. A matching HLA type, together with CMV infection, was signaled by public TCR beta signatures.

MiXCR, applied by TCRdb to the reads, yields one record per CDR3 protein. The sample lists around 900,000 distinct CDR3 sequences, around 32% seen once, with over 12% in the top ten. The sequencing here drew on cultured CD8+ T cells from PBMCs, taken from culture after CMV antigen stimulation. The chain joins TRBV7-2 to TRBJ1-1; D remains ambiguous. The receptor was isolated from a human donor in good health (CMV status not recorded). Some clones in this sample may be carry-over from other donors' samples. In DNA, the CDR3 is TGTGCCAGCAGCTTCACTCTCACTGAAGCTTTCTTT. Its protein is CASSFTLTEAFF. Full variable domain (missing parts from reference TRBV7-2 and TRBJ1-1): GAGVSQSPSNKVTEKGKDVELRCDPISGHTALYWYRQSLGQGLEFLIYFQGNSAPDKSGLPSDRFSAERTGGSVSTLTIQRTQQEDSAVYLCASSFTLTEAFFGQGTRLTVV.